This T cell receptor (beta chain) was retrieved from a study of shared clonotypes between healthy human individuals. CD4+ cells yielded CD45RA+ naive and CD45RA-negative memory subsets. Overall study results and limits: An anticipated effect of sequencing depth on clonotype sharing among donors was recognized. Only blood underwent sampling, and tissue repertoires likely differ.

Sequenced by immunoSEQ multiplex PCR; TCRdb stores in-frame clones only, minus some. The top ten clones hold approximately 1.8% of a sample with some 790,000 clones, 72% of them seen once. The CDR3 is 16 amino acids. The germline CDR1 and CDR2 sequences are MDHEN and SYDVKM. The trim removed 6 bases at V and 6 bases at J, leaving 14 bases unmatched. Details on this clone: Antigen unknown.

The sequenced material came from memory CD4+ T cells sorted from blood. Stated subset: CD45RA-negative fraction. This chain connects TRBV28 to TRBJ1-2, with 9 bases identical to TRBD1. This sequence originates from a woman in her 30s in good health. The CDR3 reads CASRRSIDRGMHGYTF. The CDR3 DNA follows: TGTGCCAGCAGACGGTCGATCGACAGGGGGATGCATGGCTACACCTTC.